One sample yielded the 8 T cell receptor beta chains listed below, sequenced in a study of monozygotic twins with inflammatory bowel disease. TCRdb re-called the 5' RACE reads; every CDR3 protein appears as one record, without DNA. This sample's table reports over 150,000 distinct CDR3 sequences. Sequenced input: blood. The receptors originated from a human donor with ulcerative colitis or Crohn's disease, or a healthy co-twin of an affected twin (not recorded which).

This rearrangement joins TRBV20-1 to TRBJ1-1; as DNA is missing, the TRBD1 call by TCRdb cannot be tested. The CDR3 has 17 residues. The germline V gene encodes CDR1 DFQATT and CDR2 SNEGSKA (reference sequence). The CDR3 loop is CSARDWEKGDTNTEAFF.

The V gene is TRBV5-1, the J gene TRBJ1-4. CDR1 and CDR2 from the germline V gene are SGHRS and YFSETQ. This CDR3 has 15 residues. The CDR3 is CASSLTFATNEKLFF.

This chain connects TRBV5-1 to TRBJ2-3. The CDR3 has 15 amino acids. Germline V gives CDR1 SGHRS, CDR2 YFSETQ. CDR3: CASSFGRDITDTQYF.

The V gene is TRBV5-4, the J gene TRBJ1-4. Looked up from germline, CDR1 is SGHNT and CDR2 is YYREEE (reference sequence). The CDR3 is 12 amino acids. CDR3 in amino acids: CASSHLGEKLFF.

The rearrangement joins TRBV4-3 to TRBJ1-1. In germline, CDR1 is LGHNA, CDR2 YSLEER. The CDR3 extends over 16 amino acids. The CDR3 is CASSQILDGLNTEAFF.

V gene TRBV12-3 or TRBV12-4 combines with J gene TRBJ2-3. The CDR3 consists of 15 residues. The CDR3 protein is CASSNQGRLKSTQYF.

J is TRBJ2-7 and V is TRBV15; TCRdb's D gene call, TRBD1, goes unchecked for lack of DNA. This CDR3 has 16 residues. Germline V gene lookup returns CDR1 LNHNV and CDR2 YYDKDF (reference sequence). CDR3 region: CATSRDLGTGVSQQYF. The whole variable domain, filled in from reference TRBV15 and TRBJ2-7, reads DAMVIQNPRYQVTQFGKPVTLSCSQTLNHNVMYWYQQKSSQAPKLLFHYYDKDFNNEADTPDNFQSRRPNTSFCFLDIRSPGLGDTAMYLCATSRDLGTGVSQQYFGPGTRLTVT.

This chain connects TRBV5-1 to TRBJ1-2. The CDR3 is 15 residues long. Germline values: CDR1 SGHRS, CDR2 YFSETQ. The CDR3 reads CASSYSTSLLDGYTF.